The present entry profiles one TCR beta chain with its context. Its cognate antigen has yet to be identified. No qualities accompany the bases; no much larger clone lies one base away. These data belong to a study of cytomegalovirus exposure and HLA in healthy donors (dated by TCRdb to between 2016 and 2019). About the investigation overall: In an earlier analysis of around 540 of the donors, under 300 Gb of sequence data and some 100 million unique TCR beta sequences from 150 million to 200 million T cells were reported. Around 320 gigabases of sequencing data and approximately 85 million unique TCR sequences were included in an early release covering roughly 600 HLA-typed donors. Of the approximately 400 genotyped donors, roughly 85% fell in the genetic ancestry cluster associated with self-reported Caucasian donors. The study aimed to test whether signatures of past pathogen exposure could be identified by cataloging public T cell receptors. The study used immunosequencing to profile the T cell repertoires of hundreds of subjects and linked those repertoires to cytomegalovirus serostatus. A separate validation cohort of roughly 120 different subjects was used in addition to the roughly 670-subject first cohort. The study combined high-throughput TCR immunosequencing, statistical association of individual TCRs with disease status, and machine learning to predict cytomegalovirus infection status. To study patterns of TCR occurrence, a later analysis re-analyzed previously published TCR beta repertoires from 550 to 800 donors and added high-resolution HLA genotyping. The later analysis used no new phenotypic data to find candidate immune exposures, relying instead on TCR beta sequences and their occurrence across donors. In an earlier analysis of a few hundred of the donors, high-throughput TCR beta sequencing was used to judge whether each TCR beta V gene segment behaved as functional or pseudogenic. Donor age, sex, ethnicity and CMV serostatus were collected together with the repertoire data. A later genetic analysis took genome-wide SNP genotypes for about 55% of the roughly 670 donors and used that subset as a discovery cohort. Every discovery cohort repertoire had been produced on one sequencing platform. HLA typing covered class I and class II loci at four-digit resolution. Typing coverage differed by locus: A, B, C, DRB1 and DQB1 were typed in roughly 629-630 donors, DQA1 in about 550, DPA1 in 600 to 610, and DPB1 in approximately 450. Four or five DR-DQ haplotypes were handled as single units for association and clustering, since linkage in the cohort was strong. Among several hundred genotyped donors of the cohort, an average of approximately 240,000 unique TCR beta nucleotide sequences was sequenced per donor, of which roughly 18% were non-productive.

Trimmed from V: 6 bases; trimmed from J: 5 bases; junction bases lacking a gene match: 11. The CDR3 spans 15 residues, from the cysteine through the phenylalanine. Here the CDR3 DNA is all that survives: 45 bases in frame from base 1. Via the germline V gene, CDR1 is MDHEN and CDR2 SYDVKM. The cohort was made up of 666 healthy bone marrow donors. At the time of sampling, all cohort members were nominally healthy, though unrecorded immune exposures were likely present. The donor was CMV seropositive and belonged to the group of 250 to 300 seropositive cohort members. A peripheral blood sample was collected from each donor, and TCR beta sequencing was performed on peripheral blood mononuclear cells. The Qiagen DNeasy Blood Extraction Kit was used to extract genomic DNA from the blood cell samples. Preparation of the library involved the immunoSEQ multiplex PCR assay. For the multiplex PCR, a mixture combining 60 forward primers for TCR Vbeta segments and 13 reverse primers for TCR Jbeta segments was used. A multiplex PCR assay on genomic DNA amplified the CDR3 region of rearranged TCR beta genes. The Illumina HiSeq System was used to sequence the amplified TCR beta libraries as 87-base-pair reads. As for the authors' bioinformatics: A later analysis counted 65 million to 90 million unique TCR beta chains across the 666 repertoires, and approximately 11 million of these chains were shared by at least two donors. To remove PCR and sequencing errors, raw reads were error-corrected and collapsed into unique sequences using a nearest-neighbor algorithm that merged closely related sequences. CDR3 sequences were aligned to IMGT reference sequences to assign V, D and J gene segments. For a sequence to be retained, a match of at least six nucleotides was required to both a V gene segment and a J gene segment. A rearrangement was called productive if the CDR3 had no stop codons and remained in frame with V and J, and every other rearrangement was called non-productive. Following IMGT convention, CDR3 was defined as the stretch from the second conserved V-encoded cysteine to the conserved J-encoded phenylalanine. Sequences without an unambiguous match to a single V gene segment were excluded from the earlier analysis of several hundred of the donors. In an earlier analysis of approximately 500 of the donors, a V segment was called functional when productive rearrangements were above 56.7%, and segregating when the standard deviation between donors exceeded 5%. To diagnose cytomegalovirus status from the catalog of TCR beta chain sequences, a statistical classification framework was built. In a later analysis, V and J genes were assigned by comparing TCR nucleotide sequences against IMGT/GENE-DB human TR gene sequences. The TCRdist pipeline was used in a later analysis to assign CDR3 sequences and most-parsimonious VDJ recombination scenarios. In a later analysis, every TCR beta chain was defined by the combination of its CDR3 amino acid sequence and its V-gene family, and reads without a unique V-gene family were dropped. To address suspected cross-contamination and a sequencing artifact, a later analysis removed under 600 highly shared, low-generation-probability nucleotide sequences. For each public chain, a later analysis derived a clonal expansion index from normalized ranks of inferred template counts within each repertoire. A later analysis computed generation probabilities with a VDJ recombination model fitted to out-of-frame rearrangements, and checked the results against IGoR. A later analysis scored TCR-TCR, TCR-HLA and TCR-CMV co-occurrence with hypergeometric tests, applying a repertoire-size bias correction to TCR pairs. In a later analysis, false discovery rates were estimated by permuting HLA or CMV assignments 20 times. A later analysis grouped co-occurring TCRs with DBSCAN, adding TCRdist sequence similarity when clustering within HLA-allele-positive subsets. Co-occurrence clustering excluded repertoires with fewer than 30,000 or more than 120,000 public chains, plus five with anomalous nucleotide sharing. The table was pulled from immuneACCESS by TCRdb, which kept in-frame rearrangements only. Such tables lose some clones; where checked, under half of the loss comes from unresolved V genes, and the rest has no known cause. D and trimming were read from the DNA, whereas the V and J calls and clone size are those reported in that table. Recorded for this sample are some 40,000 clones; about 64% of them occurred a single time. The ten largest clones capture 9.5% to 15% of the sample.

Broader findings and caveats from the paper: The classifier was reported to diagnose cytomegalovirus status with high specificity and sensitivity in both the original cohort and the validation cohort. In a later analysis, HLA-associated TCR beta chains were found to be more clonally expanded and to have lower generation probabilities than equally common non-associated chains. At a false discovery rate of 0.05, a later analysis linked about 16,000 TCR beta sequences to specific HLA alleles. Across donors, most TCR sequences were observed very rarely, whereas some public TCRs were present in many individuals. According to a later analysis, most CMV-associated TCR beta chains appeared to be HLA-restricted, and the HLA associations seemed to be driven largely by CMV exposure. A further reported finding was that TCR beta sequences accurately predicted the HLA-A and HLA-B alleles for most subjects in the first cohort. The presence/absence analyses assumed that sequencing depth was roughly uniform across donors, and that assumption may not be true. The study listed 150 to 200 TCR beta chains as associated with cytomegalovirus. This cohort had only TCR beta chains sequenced, and the lack of alpha or paired-chain data limited which features could be detected. Three of the identified cytomegalovirus-associated TCR beta chains were confirmed in vitro to be specific for cytomegalovirus antigens. Because HLA typing was missing for some donors at each locus, association tests included only the typed subset. Compared with the approximately 720-donor mean, donors in an Asian-associated ancestry cluster had fewer N-insertions in productive TCRs, according to a later genetic analysis. The 87-base-pair reads could not distinguish some IMGT-functional V segments, including TRBV6-2 and TRBV6-3, so those segments were excluded. Immune exposure information for the cohort was limited to CMV serostatus. An association between a missense DCLRE1C variant and V-gene and J-gene trimming of TCR beta chains was found in a later genetic analysis and replicated in an independent cohort. The authors suggested that the approach could potentially be generalized to other disease states and immunological phenotypes. The sequencing pipeline was judged likely to have produced a cluster of highly shared sequence variants as a technical artifact. A later analysis reported that several top co-occurrence clusters appeared linked to parvovirus B19, influenza, CMV and Epstein-Barr virus. The earlier analysis of a few hundred of the donors excluded around 17 rarely observed V segments, including chromosome 9 orphons, because counts were too low. In an earlier analysis of some 500 of the donors, most TCR beta V segments appeared in productive rearrangements about 87% or about 30% of the time, broadly matching IMGT annotations. According to a later analysis, TCR association rates differed among HLA loci, with DRB1 alleles showing the most associated TCRs and HLA-C alleles showing the fewest. Correlated functional status among segregating V segments might reflect linkage disequilibrium, but an unknown experimental factor could not be ruled out. When HLA alleles, especially DR and DQ, strongly co-occurred, TCR associations were difficult to assign to individual alleles.

Sequencing was performed on PBMCs. Recombination joined TRBV28 with TRBJ2-7, with TRBD1 identical over 9 junction bases. The clonotype was recovered from a man in his fifties or sixties in good health and CMV-seropositive. The DNA is TGTGCCAGCAGCCCGGACTTTGGACAGGGGAACGAGCAGTACTTC. Its protein product is CASSPDFGQGNEQYF. Reference TRBV28 and TRBJ2-7 proteins supply the regions before and after the CDR3; the full variable domain is: DVKVTQSSRYLVKRTGEKVFLECVQDMDHENMFWYRQDPGLGLRLIYFSYDVKMKEKGDIPEGYSVSREKKERFSLILESASTNQTSMYLCASSPDFGQGNEQYFGPGTRLTVT.